This T cell receptor (beta chain) was sequenced for a study of blood T cell repertoires in COVID-19. Study summary: The samples span acute and convalescent COVID-19 from the United States, Italy and Spain. PBMCs, B-cell-depleted T cells, or T cells provided the cDNA or gDNA that made up the material.

This clone was counted many times. The identical CDR3 is also encoded by other nucleotide sequences in the sample. J was trimmed by 2 bases and V by 4 bases; bases with no gene match: 4. Germline V gives CDR1 LGHDT, CDR2 YNNKEL (reference sequence). The CDR3 covers 15 residues. The authors' processing: Reference gene primer amplification in the assay estimated nucleated cell counts. TCRdb's copy holds only in-frame clones and misses some; the assay was immunoSEQ multiplex PCR. The D gene and trimming were derived from the DNA, and the V and J assignments and clone size from that table. The profile shows around 100,000 clones, 84% of them singletons.

The chain is built from TRBV3-1 (or the pseudogene TRBV3-2) and TRBJ2-2; the match to TRBD1 covers 7 bases. This TCR derives from a woman in her thirties or forties with acute or convalescent COVID-19. Sequenced material: peripheral blood. The CDR3 is CASSPWDRNTGELFF. The DNA of the CDR3 is TGTGCCAGCAGCCCGTGGGACAGAAACACCGGGGAGCTGTTTTTT.